This T cell receptor beta chain was sequenced during a study of tumor and adjacent non-tumor tissue in lung cancer. This sample's RNA came from whole unsorted tissue. Distant lung tissue was collected more than 3 cm away from the tumor edge. The sample holds a few counts of this clonotype. Its antigen is unknown. A much more abundant neighbour one base away suggests this may be a read error. Lacking the conserved final phenylalanine or tryptophan, this CDR3 likely reflects a read error. Germline V gene lookup returns CDR1 DFQATT and CDR2 SNEGSKA (reference sequence). This CDR3 spans 15 amino acids. The ends were cut back, 6 bases at V and 6 bases at J, with 20 bases in the middle. Study findings and constraints: Significantly higher TCR diversity was found in tumor than normal lung.

A modified ARM-PCR protocol with three rounds of nested PCR amplified TCRbeta. TCRdb independently ran MiXCR on the multiplex PCR reads; one entry per CDR3 protein. The table records about 44,000 distinct CDR3 sequences, 55% to 65% of them present only once. This clonotype was obtained from a woman aged 70-85 years with non-small cell lung cancer. The chain links TRBV20-1 to TRBJ2-2; TRBD2 is a possible D gene (6 bases). The sequenced sample was distant non-tumor lung tissue. The CDR3 is CSATGSTGGAGELFL. The CDR3 DNA follows: TGCAGTGCCACGGGGTCTACCGGCGGGGCCGGGGAGCTGTTTCTT.